This entry lists 13 T cell receptor beta chains sequenced from one sample in a study of T-cell memory formation after mild COVID-19. TCRdb analysed the 5' RACE reads with MiXCR anew, one entry per CDR3 protein. This sample has hundreds of thousands of distinct CDR3 sequences, with roughly 20% found just once. The sample was PBMCs or a T cell subset sorted from them (not recorded which). These TCRs come from an adult woman who had mild COVID-19 (a few samples of this study predate the infection). Cell type and time point are not known.

At least ten counts were recorded for this clonotype. The chain is built from TRBV20-1 and TRBJ2-7; tentative D call: TRBD2 (6 bases). Trimming left V 5 bases short and J 3 bases short, with 26 bases between. Germline V CDR1 and CDR2: DFQATT, SNEGSKA (reference sequence). The CDR3 length is 17 residues. This CDR3 is CSAGLGWSSEEVYEQYF. The CDR3 bases are TGCAGTGCTGGATTGGGGTGGTCTAGCGAGGAGGTCTACGAGCAGTACTTC.

This clonotype was seen a single time. J is TRBJ2-7 and V is TRBV7-2; 12 nucleotides agree with TRBD1. Germline CDR1 reads SGHTA; CDR2 reads FQGNSA. J gave up 2 bases and V 4 bases, and 12 bases lay outside the gene matches. The CDR3 is 18 amino acids. The CDR3 reads CASSSLGQGASLTYEQYF. The CDR3, as DNA: TGTGCCAGCAGCTCGCTGGGACAGGGGGCAAGCTTGACCTACGAGCAGTACTTC.

This chain joins TRBV18 and TRBJ2-3; D is perhaps TRBD1 or TRBD2 (5 bases each). The CDR3 runs to 14 residues. The V end was cut by 1 base, the J end by 3 bases, with 8 bases between. Germline V gene data show CDR1 as KGHSH and CDR2 as LQKENI. CDR3 protein: CASSPREGTDTQYF. In nucleotides, the CDR3 is TGTGCCAGCTCACCACGTGAGGGGACAGATACGCAGTATTTT. The full variable domain, its missing parts supplied by reference TRBV18 and TRBJ2-3, is NAGVMQNPRHLVRRRGQEARLRCSPMKGHSHVYWYRQLPEEGLKFMVYLQKENIIDESGMPKERFSAEFPKEGPSILRIQQVVRGDSAAYFCASSPREGTDTQYFGPGTRLTVL.

This clonotype occurred many times. The V and J genes are TRBV29-1 and TRBJ2-1, with a tentative D call TRBD1 (6 bases). Trimming removed 5 bases from V and 7 bases from J, with 9 bases in between. Germline-derived CDR1 and CDR2 are SQVTM and ANQGSEA. This CDR3 region has 11 residues. CDR3 protein: CSVRQVNEQFF. The CDR3 bases are TGCAGCGTTAGACAGGTTAATGAGCAGTTCTTC.

This sequence joins TRBV5-1 and TRBJ2-5, with D perhaps TRBD1 (6 bases). The CDR3 consists of 13 residues. CDR1 SGHRS and CDR2 YFSETQ come from the germline V gene. Trimming removed 0 bases from V and 9 bases from J, with 12 bases in between. CDR3 loop: CASSLAGPGAQYF. Here the CDR3 DNA reads TGCGCCAGCAGCTTGGCTGGTCCAGGGGCCCAGTACTTC.

This clonotype came up a few times. The rearrangement links TRBV3-1 to TRBJ2-5; D possibly corresponds to TRBD2 (5 bases). The germline CDR1 and CDR2 sequences are LGHDT and YNNKEL (reference sequence). V was trimmed by 2 bases and J by 4 bases, leaving 14 bases between them. This CDR3 is 15 amino acids long. This CDR3 reads CASSQSGSSGETQYF. The CDR3, as DNA: TGTGCCAGCAGCCAATCCGGTAGCAGCGGAGAGACCCAGTACTTC.

The chain uses TRBV20-1 and TRBJ2-4; the D is unclear. V was clipped by 3 bases and J by 0 bases, with 9 bases between them. Germline V CDR1 and CDR2: DFQATT, SNEGSKA (reference sequence). The CDR3 runs to 14 residues. The DNA for the CDR3 is TGCAGTGCTAGGGCAGACCTAGCCAAAAACATTCAGTACTTC. Protein product: CSARADLAKNIQYF.

This clonotype has a handful of counts. The V and J genes are TRBV25-1 and TRBJ2-3; a weak D match, TRBD1 (6 bases). V was shortened by 7 bases and J by 3 bases, with 26 bases between the two germline ends. CDR1 and CDR2 from the germline V gene are MGHDK and SYGVNS. The CDR3 runs 18 residues. DNA of the CDR3: TGTGCCAGCACCCCCCCCATGAGGACAGTTTTCACGACAGATACGCAGTATTTT. Translating it yields CASTPPMRTVFTTDTQYF.

The V gene is TRBV3-1, the J gene TRBJ2-3; D unclear. Germline V CDR1 and CDR2: LGHDT, YNNKEL (reference sequence). V shed 3 bases and J shed 2 bases, with 6 bases lying between them. The CDR3 consists of 13 residues. CDR3 sequence: CASSQGLTDTQYF. The CDR3 DNA is TGTGCCAGCAGCCAGGGTCTCACAGATACGCAGTATTTT.

The chain employs TRBV12-3 or TRBV12-4 and TRBJ2-1; TRBD2 matches 10 bases. The CDR3 sequence is 17 residues long. The junction had 19 bases not matched to a gene; V was cut back by 10 bases and J by 7 bases. CDR3 in DNA: TGTGCCATCCCAAAAAGACTAGCGGGCCCCTCTTGGAATGAGCAGTTCTTC. Its protein is CAIPKRLAGPSWNEQFF.

This clonotype was counted between two and nine times. The rearrangement links TRBV12-3 or TRBV12-4 to TRBJ1-1; the D gene is possibly TRBD1 (6 bases). V lost 1 base and J lost 5, with 17 bases in between. This CDR3 has 16 residues. Here the CDR3 reads CASSLVGTRRGTEAFF. CDR3 DNA sequence: TGTGCCAGCAGTTTAGTAGGGACCAGAAGGGGGACTGAAGCTTTCTTT.

The chain recombines TRBV5-1 with TRBJ1-1, with D possibly TRBD1 on 5 matching bases. CDR1 is SGHRS and CDR2 is YFSETQ in the germline V gene. The CDR3 has 14 residues. V was pared by 1 base and J by 1 base, with 8 bases between. The CDR3 loop is CASSLYGANTEAFF. For the CDR3, the DNA is TGCGCCAGCAGCTTGTACGGGGCGAACACTGAAGCTTTCTTT.

The chain recombines TRBV4-2 with TRBJ1-2; possible D gene TRBD1, 5 bases. Germline CDR1 reads LGHNA; CDR2 reads YNFKEQ. The CDR3 covers 14 residues. The V gene lost 0 bases and the J gene lost 6 bases, with 11 bases spanning the gap. The CDR3, as DNA: TGTGCCAGCAGCCAAGATCCCGGGGGGGATGGCTACACCTTC. Protein sequence: CASSQDPGGDGYTF.